This T cell receptor (beta chain) came from a study of OX40 agonist ivuxolimab in advanced cancers. Overall study results and limits: Partial responders at 0.1-3.0 mg/kg had among the lowest clonal expansion.

CDR3 size: 16 residues. The V segment lost 5 bases and the J segment 4 bases; nucleotides outside the gene matches: 12. CDR1 is LNHNV and CDR2 is YYDKDF in the germline V gene (reference sequence). Comment on this clone: Its antigen is currently unknown.

TCRdb keeps only in-frame clones here, not all; method: immunoSEQ multiplex PCR. The sample lists about 60,000 clones, approximately 86% seen once, with roughly 0.6% in the top ten. The receptor's source is an adult with an advanced solid tumor such as melanoma, head and neck, liver or kidney cancer. This sample comprised CD4+ or CD8+ T cells sorted from blood, obtained in a trial of the OX40 agonist ivuxolimab. The V call is TRBV15, the J call TRBJ2-7, with 9 positions matching TRBD1. CDR3 sequence reads: CATSSPTGQGMYEQYF. CDR3 sequence (DNA): TGTGCCACCAGCTCCCCAACCGGACAGGGGATGTACGAGCAGTACTTC.